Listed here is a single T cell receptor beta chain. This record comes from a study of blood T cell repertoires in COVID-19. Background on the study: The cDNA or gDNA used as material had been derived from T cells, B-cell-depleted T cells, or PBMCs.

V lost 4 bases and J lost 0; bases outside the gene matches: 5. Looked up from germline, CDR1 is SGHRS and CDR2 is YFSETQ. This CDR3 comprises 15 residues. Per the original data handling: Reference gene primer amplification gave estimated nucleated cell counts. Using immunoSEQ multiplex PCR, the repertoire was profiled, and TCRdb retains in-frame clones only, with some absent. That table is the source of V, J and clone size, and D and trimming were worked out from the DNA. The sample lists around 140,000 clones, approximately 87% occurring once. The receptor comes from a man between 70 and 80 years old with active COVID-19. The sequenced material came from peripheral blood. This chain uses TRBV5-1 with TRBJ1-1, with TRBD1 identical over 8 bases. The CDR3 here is CASSKGQGLNTEAFF. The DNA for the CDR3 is TGCGCCAGCAGCAAAGGACAGGGACTGAACACTGAAGCTTTCTTT. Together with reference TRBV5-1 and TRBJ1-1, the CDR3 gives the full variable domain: KAGVTQTPRYLIKTRGQQVTLSCSPISGHRSVSWYQQTPGQGLQFLFEYFSETQRNKGNFPGRFSGRQFSNSRSEMNVSTLELGDSALYLCASSKGQGLNTEAFFGQGTRLTVV.